This section outlines one T cell receptor beta chain sequence together with its context. This CDR3 has 15 amino acids. CDR1 and CDR2 (germline): MGHRA, YSYEKL. Trimming shortened V by 2 bases and J by 5 bases, and 15 bases separated the two germline ends. The primer mix had 60 Vbeta and 13 Jbeta primers. The assay was immunoSEQ multiplex PCR, and TCRdb's table has in-frame clones only and misses some. This table holds 270,000 or so clones, about nine tenths found once. This entry comes from a study of cytomegalovirus exposure and HLA in healthy donors. Sequenced: PBMCs. The sequence came from a man aged 35-49 years in good health and CMV-seropositive. The chain is built from TRBV4-1 and TRBJ2-5, with a weak D call TRBD2 (6 bases). In nucleotides, the CDR3 is TGCGCCAGCAGCCAAAAGCTAGCGACTGGGGAGACCCAGTACTTC. This sequence encodes CASSQKLATGETQYF.